A single sample is the source of the 17 T cell receptor beta chains below, sequenced in a study of blood T cells in healthy people across ages. A second about 7 to 11 cycle PCR used barcoded and J-beta primers. MiXCR, run by TCRdb on the 5' RACE reads, gives a single entry per CDR3 protein. The table has hundreds of thousands of distinct CDR3 sequences, approximately 31% seen once; the top ten hold 15%. Sequencing was carried out using blood. The receptors shown here come from a woman older than 75 in good health.

This chain connects TRBV24-1 to TRBJ1-5; maybe TRBD1 (6 bases). CDR3 length: 16 residues. Germline V CDR1 and CDR2: KGHDR, SFDVKD. V lost 11 bases, J lost 3 bases, and 22 bases lay in between. In DNA form, the CDR3 reads TGTGCCAGCAAGACACTCCGGGGGGCCGCCAATCAGCCCCAGCATTTT. Protein sequence: CASKTLRGAANQPQHF.

This clonotype showed up many times. The rearrangement links TRBV20-1 to TRBJ2-5; D may be TRBD1 or TRBD2 (5 bases each). V was clipped by 0 bases and J by 7 bases, with 15 bases between them. The germline gives CDR1 DFQATT, CDR2 SNEGSKA (reference sequence). The CDR3 extends over 14 amino acids. CDR3 region: CSARDHRGAGTQYF. The DNA for the CDR3 is TGCAGTGCTAGAGATCATAGGGGCGCGGGGACCCAGTACTTC.

This clonotype was found many times. This sequence joins TRBV6-6 and TRBJ2-7; D perhaps matches TRBD2 (6 bases). Between the trimmed V and J ends, which lost 10 bases and 2 bases, there was a span of 15 bases. The CDR3 loop spans 13 amino acids. The germline V gene has CDR1 MNHNY and CDR2 SVGAGI (reference sequence). CDR3 bases: TGTGCCATCACGCGGGGTCTCGCCTACGAGCAGTACTTC. Translating gives CAITRGLAYEQYF.

This clonotype occurred once. Just one base apart from a much larger clone, this may be a read error. The chain links TRBV7-3 to TRBJ2-1; 7 positions agree with TRBD2. Germline-derived CDR1 and CDR2 are SGHTA and FQGTGA. CDR3 length equals 14 residues. The CDR3: CTSSAGLHGYEQFF. The CDR3 DNA reads as TGTACCAGCAGCGCGGGACTACATGGCTATGAGCAGTTCTTC.

This clonotype appeared many times. V and J are TRBV20-1 and TRBJ1-2; no reliable D call. Germline CDR1 reads DFQATT; CDR2 reads SNEGSKA (reference sequence). V shed 5 bases and J shed 8 bases, with 15 bases lying between them. There are 12 residues in the CDR3. The CDR3 DNA reads TGCAGTGCTGTAGACGGACGTGGCGGCTACACCTTC. Encoded protein: CSAVDGRGGYTF.

This clonotype was counted ten times or more. V gene TRBV7-3 combines with J gene TRBJ2-7; TRBD1 matches at 8 bases. The germline CDR1 and CDR2 sequences are SGHTA and FQGTGA. CDR3 length equals 13 residues. V gave up 3 bases and J gave up 3 bases; unmatched junction bases: 1. The CDR3 loop reads CASSFTGGYEQYF. CDR3 in DNA: TGTGCCAGCAGCTTTACAGGGGGCTACGAGCAGTACTTC.

Of note for this clonotype: A read error may produce the germline difference seen at one junction end. The V and J genes are TRBV7-8 and TRBJ1-4; weak D call: TRBD1 (5 bases). This CDR3 is built from 16 residues. Germline loops: CDR1 SGHVS, CDR2 FQNEAQ. The CDR3 DNA sequence: TGTGTCAGCAGCCACTCCACAGTGAGGGGAAATGAAAAACTGTTTTTT. Translating it yields CVSSHSTVRGNEKLFF. Complete variable domain (other parts from reference TRBV7-8 and TRBJ1-4): GAGVSQSPRYKVAKRGQDVALRCDPISGHVSLFWYQQALGQGPEFLTYFQNEAQLDKSGLPSDRFFAERPEGSVSTLKIQRTQQEDSAVYLCVSSHSTVRGNEKLFFGSGTQLSVL.

This clonotype was counted many times. The chain uses TRBV29-1 and TRBJ1-2; D is uncertain. The germline gives CDR1 SQVTM, CDR2 ANQGSEA. This CDR3 contains 13 residues. The germline V and J ends were trimmed by 2 bases and 1 base, with 8 bases remaining between them. CDR3 coding DNA: TGCAGCGTTGAAAGAGGATATAACTATGGCTACACCTTC. Protein: CSVERGYNYGYTF.

Points on this clonotype: An end of the junction differs from the germline gene, which may be a read error. This chain joins TRBV2 and TRBJ2-6; D gene ambiguous. Germline V lookup: CDR1 SNHLY, CDR2 FYNNEI. The CDR3 loop spans 15 amino acids. The CDR3 DNA sequence: TGTGCCGGCAGTTTTTTTACTACTGGGGCCAACGTCCTGACTTTC. Protein product: CAGSFFTTGANVLTF.

This clonotype was recorded many times. This sequence joins TRBV18 and TRBJ2-1; D possibly uses TRBD1 or TRBD2 (6 bases each). Germline assignment: CDR1 KGHSH and CDR2 LQKENI. V lost 2 bases, J lost 5 bases, and 13 bases lay in between. The CDR3 sequence is 15 residues long. The chain's CDR3 is CASSPEGGRDNEQFF. CDR3 coding DNA: TGTGCCAGCTCACCAGAGGGGGGAAGGGACAATGAGCAGTTCTTC.

This clonotype was detected ten times or more. This rearrangement joins TRBV2 to TRBJ1-2; 9 positions agree with TRBD1. The V gene's germline CDR1 is SNHLY and CDR2 FYNNEI. The CDR3 loop spans 15 amino acids. The V segment lost 3 bases and the J segment 4 bases; nucleotides outside the gene matches: 6. The CDR3 DNA reads TGTGCCAGCAGTGAGGGACAGGGATTCTCCTATGGCTACACCTTC. This encodes CASSEGQGFSYGYTF.

This clonotype showed up many times. V is TRBV6-1 and J is TRBJ2-7, with 8 bases aligning to TRBD1. V shed 7 bases, J shed 1 base, and the junction held 3 bases outside the gene matches. The CDR3 totals 13 residues. CDR1 is MNHNS, CDR2 SASEGT, per germline. The CDR3 DNA reads as TGTGCCAGCAATGGACAGGGATCCTACGAGCAGTACTTC. It yields the protein CASNGQGSYEQYF.

This clonotype turned up a few times. The rearrangement joins TRBV7-6 to TRBJ2-1; maybe TRBD2 (5 bases). The length of the CDR3 is 13 residues. The V end was cut by 3 bases, the J end by 10 bases, with 13 bases between. The germline gives CDR1 SGHVS, CDR2 FNYEAQ. The CDR3 DNA reads TGTGCCAGCAGCTTGCCCTACAGCGGCGAGCAGTTCTTC. It is translated as CASSLPYSGEQFF. The full variable domain, in which reference TRBV7-6 and TRBJ2-1 provide the parts outside the CDR3, is GAGVSQSPRYKVTKRGQDVALRCDPISGHVSLYWYRQALGQGPEFLTYFNYEAQQDKSGLPNDRFSAERPEGSISTLTIQRTEQRDSAMYRCASSLPYSGEQFFGPGTRLTVL.

This clonotype was recorded a few times. With a much larger clone just one base away, this may be a read error. V is TRBV11-3 and J is TRBJ2-5, with TRBD2 identical over 15 bases. This CDR3 is 15 amino acids long. CDR1 is SGHNT, CDR2 YENEEA, per germline. J lost 11 bases, V lost 0 bases, and 4 bases had no gene match. The CDR3 nucleotides read TGTGCCAGCAGCTTAGAGGGACTAGCGGGGGGAGAGCAGTACTTC. Its translation is CASSLEGLAGGEQYF.

The sample holds many counts of this clonotype. The chain combines TRBV5-1 with TRBJ2-1; TRBD2 agrees at 8 bases. The CDR3 covers 15 residues. CDR1 and CDR2 (germline): SGHRS, YFSETQ. V gave up 4 bases and J gave up 4 bases; unmatched junction bases: 7. Here the CDR3 DNA reads TGCGCCAGCAGCACCACAGGGACTAGTTACAATGAGCAGTTCTTC. Translated: CASSTTGTSYNEQFF.

The rearrangement joins TRBV7-6 to TRBJ2-1; 15 nucleotides align to TRBD2. This CDR3 is 15 amino acids long. Germline trimming cut 5 bases from V and 6 bases from J; bases unmatched to any gene: 2. Germline CDR1 reads SGHVS; CDR2 reads FNYEAQ. The CDR3, as DNA: TGTGCCAGCAGCCGGACTAGCGGGAGGGGCAATGAGCAGTTCTTC. Translation gives CASSRTSGRGNEQFF.

In this sample, this clonotype turned up many times. The genes are TRBV30 and TRBJ2-7; D gene ambiguous. Deletions cut 2 bases from V and 3 bases from J, with 11 bases between. CDR1 is GTSNPN, CDR2 SVGIG, per germline (reference sequence). This CDR3 spans 13 amino acids. The CDR3 region has the DNA TGTGCCTGGAGTCGAGGCAGACTCTACGAGCAGTACTTC. It is translated as CAWSRGRLYEQYF.